The following is a TCR beta chain sequence with its context. As yet, its antigen is unknown. Germline and junction disagree at one end, which may indicate a read error. The data originate from a study of CD8+CD57+ T cells in acquired aplastic anemia. Across the whole study: On average, sorted CD4+ and CD8+ cells gave roughly 3 ug of DNA.

The template for TCR beta VDJ and CDR3 sequence profiling was genomic DNA. Via MiXCR, TCRdb re-called the reads, giving one row per CDR3 protein. The sample yields hundreds of thousands of distinct CDR3 sequences, less than 35% seen once. This CDR3 contains 14 residues. Germline-derived CDR1 and CDR2 are KGHDR and SFDVKD. Study findings and constraints: Significant differences in CD8+ Simpson's diversity were not observed between patients and controls.

The sequenced patients had an expansion of CD8+CD57+ cells seen by flow cytometry. Blood was sampled before the patients had received any therapy. This TCR was recovered from a human donor with aplastic anemia. The sequencing input was sorted CD4+, CD8+, or CD8+CD57+ T cells (not recorded which) from PBMCs. This chain links TRBV24-1 with TRBJ2-3; tentative D call: TRBD2 (5 bases). CDR3 DNA sequence: TGTGCCAGCAGTCAGCTCGGGGTGGCAGATACGCAGTATTTT. Residues: CASSQLGVADTQYF.